This T cell receptor (beta chain) was retrieved from a study of Ad26.COV2.S vaccination and SARS-CoV-2 variants. Germline V CDR1 and CDR2: MNHEY, SMNVEV (reference sequence). The CDR3 is made up of 13 amino acids. Trimming took 5 bases from V and 7 from J, leaving 14 bases between them. TCRdb keeps only in-frame clones here, not all; method: immunoSEQ multiplex PCR. The sample records fewer than 400,000 clones, about 90% being singletons. Details on this clone: The antigen is not known. The same CDR3 is also encoded by other DNA sequences in this sample.

The study, taken as a whole, reports: Reportedly, spike-specific CD8+ and CD4+ T cell responses achieved substantial breadth once vaccination had taken place. People given the vaccine had a wider spike-specific TCR breadth than placebo recipients did.

Documented treatment: over 15 received Ad26.COV2.S at low or high dose, single or two shots; 5 received placebo; per-sample allocation not given. All samples were drawn on day 63, counting from the first vaccine or placebo injection. This sequence was found in a person aged 18-60 years who received the Ad26.COV2.S COVID-19 vaccine or a placebo. The rearrangement links TRBV27 to TRBJ1-2; possible D gene TRBD1, 5 bases. Sequences were derived from peripheral blood, sampled in a trial of Ad26.COV2.S vaccine versus placebo. CDR3 protein: CASSLSQGGGYTF. The CDR3 DNA reads as TGTGCCAGCAGTCTCTCCCAGGGTGGTGGCTACACCTTC.